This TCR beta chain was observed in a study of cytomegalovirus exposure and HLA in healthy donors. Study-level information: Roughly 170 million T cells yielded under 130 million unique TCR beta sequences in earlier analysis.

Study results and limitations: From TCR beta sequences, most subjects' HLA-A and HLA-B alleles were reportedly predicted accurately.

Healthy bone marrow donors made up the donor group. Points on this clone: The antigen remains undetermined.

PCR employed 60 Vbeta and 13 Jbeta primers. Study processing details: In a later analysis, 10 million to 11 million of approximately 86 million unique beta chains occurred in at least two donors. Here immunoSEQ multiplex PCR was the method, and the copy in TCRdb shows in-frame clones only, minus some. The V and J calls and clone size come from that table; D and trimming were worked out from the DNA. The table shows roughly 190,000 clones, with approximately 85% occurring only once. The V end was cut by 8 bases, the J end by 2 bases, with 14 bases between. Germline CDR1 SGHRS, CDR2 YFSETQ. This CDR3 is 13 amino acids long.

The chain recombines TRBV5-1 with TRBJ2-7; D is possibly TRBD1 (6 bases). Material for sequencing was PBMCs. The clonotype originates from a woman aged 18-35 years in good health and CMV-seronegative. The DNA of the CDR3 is TGCGCCAGTCGTGACAGGCCTGCCTACGAGCAGTACTTC. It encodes CASRDRPAYEQYF.